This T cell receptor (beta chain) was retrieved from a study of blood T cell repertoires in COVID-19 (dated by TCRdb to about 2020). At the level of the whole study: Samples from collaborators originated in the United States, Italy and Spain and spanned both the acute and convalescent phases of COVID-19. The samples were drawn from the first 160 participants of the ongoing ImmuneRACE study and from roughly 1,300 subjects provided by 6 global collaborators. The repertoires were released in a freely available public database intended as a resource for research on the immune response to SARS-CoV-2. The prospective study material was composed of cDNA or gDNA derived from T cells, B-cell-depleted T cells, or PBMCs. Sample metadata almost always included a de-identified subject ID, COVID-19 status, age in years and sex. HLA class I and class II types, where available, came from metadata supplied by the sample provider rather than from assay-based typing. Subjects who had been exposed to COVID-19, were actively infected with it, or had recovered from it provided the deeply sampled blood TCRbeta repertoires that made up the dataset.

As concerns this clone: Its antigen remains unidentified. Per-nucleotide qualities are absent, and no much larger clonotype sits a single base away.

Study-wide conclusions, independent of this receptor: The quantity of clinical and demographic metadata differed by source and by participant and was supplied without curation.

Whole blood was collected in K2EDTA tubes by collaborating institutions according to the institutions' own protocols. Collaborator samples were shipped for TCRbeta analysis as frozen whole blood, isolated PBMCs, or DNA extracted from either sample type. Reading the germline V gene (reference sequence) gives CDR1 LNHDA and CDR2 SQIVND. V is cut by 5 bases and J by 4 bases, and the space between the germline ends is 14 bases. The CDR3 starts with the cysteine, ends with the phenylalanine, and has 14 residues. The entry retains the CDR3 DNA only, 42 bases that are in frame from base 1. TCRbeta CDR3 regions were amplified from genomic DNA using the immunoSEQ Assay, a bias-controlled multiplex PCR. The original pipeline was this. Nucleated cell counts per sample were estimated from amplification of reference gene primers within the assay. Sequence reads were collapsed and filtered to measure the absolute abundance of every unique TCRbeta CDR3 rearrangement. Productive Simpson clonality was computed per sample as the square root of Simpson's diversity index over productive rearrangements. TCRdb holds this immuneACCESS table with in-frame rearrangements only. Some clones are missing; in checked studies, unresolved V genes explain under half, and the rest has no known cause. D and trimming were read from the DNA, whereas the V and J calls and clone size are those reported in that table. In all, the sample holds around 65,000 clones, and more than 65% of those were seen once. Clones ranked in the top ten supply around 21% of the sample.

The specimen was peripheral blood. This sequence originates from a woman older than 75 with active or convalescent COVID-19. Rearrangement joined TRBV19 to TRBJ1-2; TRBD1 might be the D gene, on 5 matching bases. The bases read TGTGCCAGTAGTCCCGTCCAGGGAGGCTATGGCTACACCTTC. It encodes CASSPVQGGYGYTF.